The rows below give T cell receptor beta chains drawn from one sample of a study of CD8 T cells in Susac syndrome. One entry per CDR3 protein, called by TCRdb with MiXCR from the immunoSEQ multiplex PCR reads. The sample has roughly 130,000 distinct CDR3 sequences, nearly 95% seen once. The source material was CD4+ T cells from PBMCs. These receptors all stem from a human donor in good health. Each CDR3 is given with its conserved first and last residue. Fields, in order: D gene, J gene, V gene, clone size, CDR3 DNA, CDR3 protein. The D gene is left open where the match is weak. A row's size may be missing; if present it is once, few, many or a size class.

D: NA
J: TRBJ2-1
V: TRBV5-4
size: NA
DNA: TGTGCCAGCAGCTTGGGGGATCGCAATGAGCAGTTCTTC
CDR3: CASSLGDRNEQFF

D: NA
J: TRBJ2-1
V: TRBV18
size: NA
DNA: TGTGCCAGCTCACCCGGGGCTACCTACAATGAGCAGTTCTTC
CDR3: CASSPGATYNEQFF

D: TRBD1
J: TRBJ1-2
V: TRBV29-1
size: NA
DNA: TGCAGCGTTGTAGGACAGGGGAAGCATAAAGATGGCTACACCTTC
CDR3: CSVVGQGKHKDGYTF

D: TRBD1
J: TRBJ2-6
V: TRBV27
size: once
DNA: TGTGCCAGCAGTTTATCGGGGACAGGGAACATCCCAACTGGGGCCAACGTCCTGACTTTC
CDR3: CASSLSGTGNIPTGANVLTF

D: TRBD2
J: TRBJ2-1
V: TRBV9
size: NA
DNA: TGTGCCAGCAGCCTGAGACCTCGACTAGCGGGAGGAGGGGAGCAGTTCTTC
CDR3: CASSLRPRLAGGGEQFF

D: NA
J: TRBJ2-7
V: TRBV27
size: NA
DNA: TGTGCCAGCAGTCCCAGCTCTTCGCCTTACGAGCAGTACTTC
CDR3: CASSPSSSPYEQYF

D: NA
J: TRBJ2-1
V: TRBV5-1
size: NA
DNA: TGCGCCAGCAGCGCTAATTTCGGGTCCTACAATGAGCAGTTCTTC
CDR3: CASSANFGSYNEQFF

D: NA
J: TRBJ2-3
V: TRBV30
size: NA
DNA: TGTGCCTGGAGCTCAGGGGTCAGCACAGATACGCAGTATTTT
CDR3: CAWSSGVSTDTQYF

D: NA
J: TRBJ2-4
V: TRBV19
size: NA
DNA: TGTGCCAGTAGTTCCCACTCACCTGATGAAGGATACATTCAGTACTTC
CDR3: CASSSHSPDEGYIQYF

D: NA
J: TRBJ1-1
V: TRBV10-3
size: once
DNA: TGTGCCATCTCCGGAGGAGGAATTGAGAACACTGAAGCTTTCTTT
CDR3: CAISGGGIENTEAFF

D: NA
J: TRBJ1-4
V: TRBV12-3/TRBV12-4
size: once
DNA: TGTGCCAGCAGCCGGGACGGGGCATTTGGAAAACTGTTTTTT
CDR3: CASSRDGAFGKLFF

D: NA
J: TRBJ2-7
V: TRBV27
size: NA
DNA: TGTGCCAGCAGTTACAAGAGCTCCTACGAGCAGTACTTC
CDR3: CASSYKSSYEQYF

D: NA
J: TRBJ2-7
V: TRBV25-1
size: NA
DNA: TGTGCCAGCGGACGGATAAGCTCCTACGAGCAGTACTTC
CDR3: CASGRISSYEQYF

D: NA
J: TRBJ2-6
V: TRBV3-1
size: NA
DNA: TGTGCCAGCAGCCAAGGTACAGGGTCCTCTGGGGCCAACGTCCTGACTTTC
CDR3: CASSQGTGSSGANVLTF

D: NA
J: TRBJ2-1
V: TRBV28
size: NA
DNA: TGTGCCAGCTACGGGGGTAAAGTTCGCAATGAGCAGTTCTTC
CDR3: CASYGGKVRNEQFF

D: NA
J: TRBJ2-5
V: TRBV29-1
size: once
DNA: TGCAGCGTTGGAGGGGCGTCGGAGACCCAGTACTTC
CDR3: CSVGGASETQYF

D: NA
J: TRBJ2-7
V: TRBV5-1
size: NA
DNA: TGCGCCAGCAGCCGGTCCGGCGGGACCTACGAGCAGTACTTC
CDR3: CASSRSGGTYEQYF

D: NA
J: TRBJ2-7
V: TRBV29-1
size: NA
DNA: TGCAGCGTTGTGCAGGGCTACGAGCAGTACTTC
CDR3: CSVVQGYEQYF

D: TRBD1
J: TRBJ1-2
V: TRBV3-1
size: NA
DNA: TGTGCCAGCAGCCAACGGGACAGGGACTATGGCTACACCTTC
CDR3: CASSQRDRDYGYTF

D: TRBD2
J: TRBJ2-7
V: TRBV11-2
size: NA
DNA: TGTGCCAGCAGCTTAGGACTAGCGGGGATCCCGCGCTTC
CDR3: CASSLGLAGIPRF

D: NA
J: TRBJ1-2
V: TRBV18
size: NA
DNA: TGTGCCAGCTCACCACCGGGGCTCCCGGACTATGGCTACACCTTC
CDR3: CASSPPGLPDYGYTF

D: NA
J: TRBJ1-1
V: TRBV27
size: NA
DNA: TGTGCCAGCAGGGCGCAGGACGAAGCTTTCTTT
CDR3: CASRAQDEAFF

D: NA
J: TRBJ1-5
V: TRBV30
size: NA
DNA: TGTGCCTGGACAACAACAGGAGTTAAGGGGCAGCCCCAGCATTTT
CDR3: CAWTTTGVKGQPQHF

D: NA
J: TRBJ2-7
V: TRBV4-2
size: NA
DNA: TGTGCCAGCAGCCAAGGGTGGCAGACCTACGAGCAGTACTTC
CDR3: CASSQGWQTYEQYF

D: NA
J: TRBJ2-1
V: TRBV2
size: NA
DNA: TGTGCCAGCAAAGCTAGAACTTACAATGAGCAGTTCTTC
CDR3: CASKARTYNEQFF

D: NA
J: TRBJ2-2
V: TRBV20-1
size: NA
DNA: TGCAGTGCTAGGAGTGTGGGGACCGGGGAGCTGTTTTTT
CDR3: CSARSVGTGELFF

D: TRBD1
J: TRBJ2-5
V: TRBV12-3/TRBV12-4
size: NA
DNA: TGTGCCAGCAGTGGGGGACAGGGAGGCAAAGAGACCCAGTACTTC
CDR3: CASSGGQGGKETQYF

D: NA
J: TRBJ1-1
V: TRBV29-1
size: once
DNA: TGCAGCGTTGCCCCGTCTAGCTCCGGGACTGCCCGCACTGAAGCTTTCTTT
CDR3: CSVAPSSSGTARTEAFF

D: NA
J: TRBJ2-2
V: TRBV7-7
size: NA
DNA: TGTGCCAGCAGCTTATCCAGGCTGAACACCGGGGAGCTGTTTTTT
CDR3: CASSLSRLNTGELFF

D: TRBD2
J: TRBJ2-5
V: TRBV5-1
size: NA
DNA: TGCGCCAGCAGCCACCCTGCGGGGGAAGAGACCCAGTACTTC
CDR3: CASSHPAGEETQYF

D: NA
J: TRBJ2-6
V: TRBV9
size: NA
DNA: TGTGCCAGCAGCTGGAGGGGCTTTGGGGCCAACGTCCTGACTTTC
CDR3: CASSWRGFGANVLTF

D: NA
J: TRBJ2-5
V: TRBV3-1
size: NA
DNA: TGTGCCAGCAGCCAAGGTGGGCGGCGTCAGGTGTACTTC
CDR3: CASSQGGRRQVYF

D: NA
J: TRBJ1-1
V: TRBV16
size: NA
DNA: TGTGCCAGCAGCCTCTGGGGGCAGAAGAACACTGAAGCTTTCTTT
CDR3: CASSLWGQKNTEAFF

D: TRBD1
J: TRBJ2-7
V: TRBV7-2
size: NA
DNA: TGTGCCAGCAGTTCCAAGGGGGCCTATCTTTCCTACGAGCAGTACTTC
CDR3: CASSSKGAYLSYEQYF

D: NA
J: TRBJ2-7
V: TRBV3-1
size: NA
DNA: TGTGCCAGCAGCCAGGTGATAGGACGGGGCTACGAGCAGTACTTC
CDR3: CASSQVIGRGYEQYF

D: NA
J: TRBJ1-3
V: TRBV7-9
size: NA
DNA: TGTGCCCTAGAGAGGGGCACTGGAAACACCATATATTTT
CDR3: CALERGTGNTIYF

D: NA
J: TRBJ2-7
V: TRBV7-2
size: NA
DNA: TGTGCCAGCAGCTTAGAGGCGACCATACGCGAGCAGTACTTC
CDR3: CASSLEATIREQYF

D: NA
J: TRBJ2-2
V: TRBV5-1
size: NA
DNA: TGCGCCAGCAGCCCCTACTATCCGAGGACCGGGGAGCTGTTTTTT
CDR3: CASSPYYPRTGELFF

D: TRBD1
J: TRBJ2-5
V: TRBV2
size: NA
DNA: TGTGCCAGCAGTGGAATGACAGGGGAGGAGACCCAGTACTTC
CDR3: CASSGMTGEETQYF

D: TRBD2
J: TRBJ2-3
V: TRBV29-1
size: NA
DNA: TGCAGCGTTGCTGAGACTAGCGGGAGGGCCGGGGGAGATACGCAGTATTTT
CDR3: CSVAETSGRAGGDTQYF

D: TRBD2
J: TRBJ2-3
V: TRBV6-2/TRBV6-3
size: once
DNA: TGTGCCAGCAGTCACGGACTAGCGGGAGTCCCCACAGATACGCAGTATTTT
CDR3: CASSHGLAGVPTDTQYF

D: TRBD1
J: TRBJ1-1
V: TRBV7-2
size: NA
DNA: TGTGCCAGCAGCCCTGACAGGGTACGAGCTTTCTTT
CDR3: CASSPDRVRAFF

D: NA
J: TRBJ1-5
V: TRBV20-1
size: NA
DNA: TGCAGTGCTTTGGACAGCCAGAATCAGCCCCAGCATTTT
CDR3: CSALDSQNQPQHF

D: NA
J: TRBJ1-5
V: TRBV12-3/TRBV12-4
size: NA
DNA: TGTGCCAGCAGTCTTTTGTCGGGGCTGGGAGTGCATTTT
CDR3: CASSLLSGLGVHF

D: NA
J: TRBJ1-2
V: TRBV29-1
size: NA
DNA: TGCAGCGTTCCTCAGGGCCCATATGGCTACACCTTC
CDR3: CSVPQGPYGYTF

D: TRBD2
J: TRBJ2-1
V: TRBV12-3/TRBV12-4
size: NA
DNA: TGTGCCAGCAGTTTACCCCCCGGGACTAGGAATGAGCAGTTCTTC
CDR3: CASSLPPGTRNEQFF